Shown below are 8 T cell receptor beta chains from a single sample sequenced in a study of response to subunit inactivated influenza vaccine. TCRdb reanalysed the RT-PCR reads using MiXCR and keeps one entry per CDR3 protein. The table shows more than 150,000 distinct CDR3 sequences, with roughly 8.7% occurring only once. The source material was non-naive T cells sorted from PBMCs, sampled on the day of vaccination. The receptors were sampled from a man aged 45-65 years who received an inactivated influenza vaccine.

This clonotype was seen ten or more times. The chain is built from TRBV28 and TRBJ2-3; TRBD2 matches 9 bases. CDR1 and CDR2 from the germline V gene are MDHEN and SYDVKM. The junction had 7 bases not matched to a gene; V was cut back by 5 bases and J by 4 bases. This CDR3 is 15 amino acids long. The CDR3 region is CASSQAGGPPDTQYF. Written as DNA, the CDR3 is TGTGCCAGCAGTCAAGCGGGGGGCCCCCCAGATACGCAGTATTTT.

In this sample, this clonotype turned up a few times. V gene TRBV7-8 combines with J gene TRBJ2-1; D is undetermined. CDR1 SGHVS and CDR2 FQNEAQ come from the germline V gene. The germline V and J ends were trimmed by 1 base and 8 bases, with 6 bases remaining between them. The CDR3 totals 12 residues. In DNA form, the CDR3 reads TGTGCCAGCAGCTTAGGCATAGATGAGCAGTTCTTC. Translated, it gives CASSLGIDEQFF.

This clonotype came up a few times. The chain employs TRBV2 and TRBJ2-1; D is possibly TRBD1 (5 bases). The CDR3 contains 14 residues. V was cut by 10 bases and J by 5 bases, with 18 bases left in between. The germline CDR1 and CDR2 sequences are SNHLY and FYNNEI. In DNA form, the CDR3 reads TGTGCCACTGCGACAGCTCCCATGGACAATGAGCAGTTCTTC. Translating gives CATATAPMDNEQFF.

This clonotype was seen only a few times. The rearrangement uses TRBV7-8 and TRBJ2-7, with 9 positions matching TRBD1. Germline CDR1 SGHVS, CDR2 FQNEAQ. The CDR3 is 16 residues long. V shed 1 base, J shed 1 base, and the junction held 5 bases outside the gene matches. CDR3 sequence (DNA): TGTGCCAGCAGCTTAGTTACCGGGACAGGGTCCTACGAGCAGTACTTC. Translating it yields CASSLVTGTGSYEQYF.

The sample holds many counts of this clonotype. CDR3 in amino acids: CASSMGRSRPYNEQFF. The DNA of the CDR3 is TGTGCCAGTAGTATGGGTAGAAGTCGGCCCTACAATGAGCAGTTCTTC. This chain connects TRBV19 to TRBJ2-1; D uncertain. The CDR3 length is 16 residues. Germline values: CDR1 LNHDA, CDR2 SQIVND (reference sequence). V was trimmed by 3 bases and J by 2 bases, leaving 14 bases between them.

In this sample, this clonotype turned up a few times. The gene calls are TRBV7-3 and TRBJ2-1; 12 nucleotides line up with TRBD2. In germline, CDR1 is SGHTA, CDR2 FQGTGA. This CDR3 is built from 15 residues. V lost 5 bases to trimming and J lost 9 bases; unmatched junction nucleotides: 8. This CDR3 is CASSPLAGGLSEQFF. CDR3 in DNA: TGTGCCAGCAGCCCACTAGCGGGAGGCTTGAGTGAGCAGTTCTTC.

At least ten counts were recorded for this clonotype. The chain combines TRBV5-6 with TRBJ1-1; D call uncertain. Trimming stripped 0 bases from V and 6 bases from J, with 12 bases between. Germline CDR1 and CDR2: SGHDT and YYEEEE. This CDR3 spans 14 amino acids. The CDR3 region is CASSLGSVRAEAFF. For the CDR3, the DNA is TGTGCCAGCAGCTTGGGCAGTGTTAGGGCTGAAGCTTTCTTT.

In its sample, this clonotype was seen many times. This chain uses TRBV7-2 with TRBJ1-1; the D is unclear. The germline V gene encodes CDR1 SGHTA and CDR2 FQGNSA. V lost 4 bases and J lost 0, with 9 bases in between. This CDR3 is built from 14 residues. For the CDR3, the DNA is TGTGCCAGCAGCTCCTCACAGTTGAACACTGAAGCTTTCTTT. This gives the protein CASSSSQLNTEAFF.